This TCR beta chain emerged from a study of CD8 T cell repertoires and HIV-1 epitope variants. For the study at large: Each of Twenty-five Gag and Nef epitope peptides stimulated a separate culture. Control wells had CMV/EBV/flu peptides, negative Ebola AY9, or no peptide. Autologous T cell-negative cells served as antigen-presenting cells in equal numbers.

The protocol was immunoSEQ multiplex PCR, while the TCRdb copy is restricted to in-frame clones and leaves out a portion. The table includes about 90,000 clones, roughly four fifths detected once. V was pared by 7 bases and J by 4 bases, with 16 bases between. The CDR3 contains 13 residues. CDR1 SQVTM and CDR2 ANQGSEA come from the germline V gene. V gene TRBV29-1 combines with J gene TRBJ1-1; TRBD1 might be the D (6 bases). The sequence came from a male donor with HIV. Sequenced: uncultured baseline CD8+ T cells from peripheral blood mononuclear cells (PBMCs). CDR3: CSGGRGGSTEAFF. The CDR3 DNA is TGCAGCGGGGGCAGGGGAGGAAGCACTGAAGCTTTCTTT.